One and the same sample provided the 6 T cell receptor beta chains below, sequenced in a study of identical twins. TCRdb re-called the 5' RACE reads through MiXCR, storing one row per CDR3 protein. The table includes over 550,000 distinct CDR3 sequences, 7% to 7.5% detected once. In addition, the sample was reused for a study of yellow fever vaccine responses in identical twins.

Sequenced sample: PBMCs. Every receptor here comes from a woman aged 18 to 35 in good health.

The rearrangement links TRBV11-3 to TRBJ2-7; D not certain. Trimming took off 3 bases at V and 2 bases at J, with 14 bases between the two ends. Looked up from germline, CDR1 is SGHNT and CDR2 is YENEEA. This CDR3 has 15 residues. As DNA, the CDR3 is TGTGCCAGCAGCTTGGTAAGGGCAGGAACCTACGAGCAGTACTTC. It yields the protein CASSLVRAGTYEQYF.

This clonotype was found a few times. V usage is TRBV5-1 and J usage is TRBJ2-3, with D hard to call. CDR1 and CDR2 from the germline V gene are SGHRS and YFSETQ. The CDR3 sequence is 15 residues long. Trimming removed 1 base at V and 4 bases at J, with 13 bases between. For the CDR3, the DNA is TGCGCCAGCAGCTTGACTCCCCGGTCGGCAGATACGCAGTATTTT. Protein product: CASSLTPRSADTQYF.

This rearrangement joins TRBV27 to TRBJ2-7; 9 bases match TRBD1. CDR1 is MNHEY and CDR2 is SMNVEV in the germline V gene (reference sequence). V trimming: 4 bases; J trimming: 7 bases; junction bases outside the gene matches: 14. The CDR3 runs to 16 residues. The CDR3 DNA reads as TGTGCCAGCAGTTCCCCCGCGACAGGGGGTGGAGGGGAGCAGTACTTC. Translation: CASSSPATGGGGEQYF.

This clonotype turned up a few times. The chain joins TRBV2 to TRBJ1-1, with D possibly matching TRBD1 (5 bases). This CDR3 contains 14 residues. The V gene lost 6 bases and the J gene lost 3 bases, with 14 bases spanning the gap. Looked up from germline, CDR1 is SNHLY and CDR2 is FYNNEI. In DNA, the CDR3 is TGTGCCAGCAGGAGGGACTCTGGGTACACTGAAGCTTTCTTT. Its translation is CASRRDSGYTEAFF.

V and J are TRBV11-2 and TRBJ2-2; 9 bases are shared with TRBD1. CDR1 and CDR2 from the germline V gene are SGHAT and FQNNGV. CDR3 size: 15 residues. The junction had 4 bases not matched to a gene; V was cut back by 4 bases and J by 4 bases. CDR3 region: CASSYTGGLTGELFF. The DNA of the CDR3 is TGTGCCAGCAGCTACACAGGGGGCCTCACCGGGGAGCTGTTTTTT.

V gene TRBV2 combines with J gene TRBJ2-2; 15 nucleotides align to TRBD2. The germline CDR1 and CDR2 sequences are SNHLY and FYNNEI. There are 22 residues in the CDR3. V shed 5 bases, J shed 4 bases, and the junction held 20 bases outside the gene matches. CDR3 sequence reads: CASSQTPWTSGRAQSATGELFF. Here the CDR3 DNA reads TGTGCCAGCAGTCAAACACCCTGGACTAGCGGGAGGGCCCAGAGTGCCACCGGGGAGCTGTTTTTT. Full variable domain (remainder filled in from reference TRBV2 and TRBJ2-2): EPEVTQTPSHQVTQMGQEVILRCVPISNHLYFYWYRQILGQKVEFLVSFYNNEISEKSEIFDDQFSVERPDGSNFTLKIRSTKLEDSAMYFCASSQTPWTSGRAQSATGELFFGEGSRLTVL.